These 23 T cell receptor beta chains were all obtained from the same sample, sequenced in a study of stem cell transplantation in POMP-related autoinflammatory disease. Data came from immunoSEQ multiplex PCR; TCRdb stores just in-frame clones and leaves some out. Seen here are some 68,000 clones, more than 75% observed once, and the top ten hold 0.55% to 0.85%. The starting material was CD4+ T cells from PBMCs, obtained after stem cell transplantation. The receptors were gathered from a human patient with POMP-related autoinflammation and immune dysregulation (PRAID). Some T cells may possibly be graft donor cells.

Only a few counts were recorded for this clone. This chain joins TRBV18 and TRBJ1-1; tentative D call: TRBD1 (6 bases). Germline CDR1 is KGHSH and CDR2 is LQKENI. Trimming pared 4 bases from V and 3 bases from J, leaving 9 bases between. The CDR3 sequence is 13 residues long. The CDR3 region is CASSLGQYTEAFF. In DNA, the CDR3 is TGTGCCAGCTCACTAGGACAGTACACTGAAGCTTTCTTT.

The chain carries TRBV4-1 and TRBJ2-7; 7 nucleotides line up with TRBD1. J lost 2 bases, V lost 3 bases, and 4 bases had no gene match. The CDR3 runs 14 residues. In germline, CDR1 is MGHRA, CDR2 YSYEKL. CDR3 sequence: CASSQWTGTYEQYF. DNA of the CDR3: TGCGCCAGCAGCCAGTGGACAGGAACCTACGAGCAGTACTTC.

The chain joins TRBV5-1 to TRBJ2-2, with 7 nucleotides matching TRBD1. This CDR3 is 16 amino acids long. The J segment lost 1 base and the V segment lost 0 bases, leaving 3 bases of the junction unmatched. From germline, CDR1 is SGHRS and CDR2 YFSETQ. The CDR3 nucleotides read TGCGCCAGCAGCTTGGAGGGGGCTAGGAACACCGGGGAGCTGTTTTTT. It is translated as CASSLEGARNTGELFF.

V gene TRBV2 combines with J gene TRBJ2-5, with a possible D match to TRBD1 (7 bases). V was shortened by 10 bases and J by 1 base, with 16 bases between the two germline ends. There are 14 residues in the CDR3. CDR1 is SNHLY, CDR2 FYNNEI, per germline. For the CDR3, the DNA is TGTGCCACCGACCACAGGGGACTCCAAGAGACCCAGTACTTC. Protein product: CATDHRGLQETQYF.

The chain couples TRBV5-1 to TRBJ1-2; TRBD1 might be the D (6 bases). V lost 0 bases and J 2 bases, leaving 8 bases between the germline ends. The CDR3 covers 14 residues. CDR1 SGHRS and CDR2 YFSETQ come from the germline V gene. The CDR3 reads CASSLVQGNYGYTF. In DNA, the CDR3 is TGCGCCAGCAGCTTGGTCCAGGGGAACTATGGCTACACCTTC.

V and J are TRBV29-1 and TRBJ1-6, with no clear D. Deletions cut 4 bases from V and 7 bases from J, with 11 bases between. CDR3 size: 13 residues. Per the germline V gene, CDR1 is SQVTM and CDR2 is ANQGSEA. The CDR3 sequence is CSVGLTVNSPLHF. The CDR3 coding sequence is TGCAGCGTTGGACTAACCGTCAATTCACCCCTCCACTTT.

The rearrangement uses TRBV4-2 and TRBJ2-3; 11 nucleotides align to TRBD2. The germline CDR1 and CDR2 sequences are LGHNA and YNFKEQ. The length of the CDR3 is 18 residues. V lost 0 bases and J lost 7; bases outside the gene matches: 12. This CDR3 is CASSQDLVAGGHANTQYF. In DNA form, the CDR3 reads TGTGCCAGCAGCCAAGATCTGGTAGCGGGAGGGCACGCGAATACGCAGTATTTT.

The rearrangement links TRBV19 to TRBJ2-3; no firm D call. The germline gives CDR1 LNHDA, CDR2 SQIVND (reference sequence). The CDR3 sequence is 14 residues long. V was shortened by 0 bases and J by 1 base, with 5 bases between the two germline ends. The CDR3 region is CASSIDYRTDTQYF. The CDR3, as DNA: TGTGCCAGTAGTATAGATTACCGCACAGATACGCAGTATTTT.

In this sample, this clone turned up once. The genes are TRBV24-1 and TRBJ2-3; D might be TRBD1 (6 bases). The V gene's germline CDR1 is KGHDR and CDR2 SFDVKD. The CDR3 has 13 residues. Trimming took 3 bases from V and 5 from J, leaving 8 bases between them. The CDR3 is CATSDRRGDTQYF. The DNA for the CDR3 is TGTGCCACCAGTGATCGCAGGGGAGATACGCAGTATTTT.

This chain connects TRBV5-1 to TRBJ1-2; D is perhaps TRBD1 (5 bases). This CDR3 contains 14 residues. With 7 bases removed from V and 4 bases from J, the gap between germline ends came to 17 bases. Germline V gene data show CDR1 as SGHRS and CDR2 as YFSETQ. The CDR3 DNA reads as TGCGCCAGCCAATTGACAGCGGGAAGCTATGGCTACACCTTC. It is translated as CASQLTAGSYGYTF.

The CDR3 DNA is TGCGCCAGCAGCATGGACAGGGTGGGTTTTCAGTACTTC. Its translation is CASSMDRVGFQYF. The chain employs TRBV5-1 and TRBJ2-4; TRBD1 agrees at 8 bases. Germline V CDR1 and CDR2: SGHRS, YFSETQ. The CDR3 is 13 amino acids. Germline trimming cut 4 bases from V and 11 bases from J; bases unmatched to any gene: 8.

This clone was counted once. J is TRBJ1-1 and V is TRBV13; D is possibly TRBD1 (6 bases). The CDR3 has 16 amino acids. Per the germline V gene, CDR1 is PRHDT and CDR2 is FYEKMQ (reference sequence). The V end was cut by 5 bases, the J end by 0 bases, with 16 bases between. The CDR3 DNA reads TGTGCCAGCAGCGAGAAGCGGGGGGCGATGAACACTGAAGCTTTCTTT. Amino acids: CASSEKRGAMNTEAFF.

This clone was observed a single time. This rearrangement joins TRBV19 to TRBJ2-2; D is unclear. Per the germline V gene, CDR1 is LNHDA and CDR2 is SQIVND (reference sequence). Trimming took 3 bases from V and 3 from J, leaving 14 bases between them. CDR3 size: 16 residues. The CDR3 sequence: CASSMGGRRYTGELFF. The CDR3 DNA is TGTGCCAGTAGTATGGGTGGCAGGAGATACACCGGGGAGCTGTTTTTT. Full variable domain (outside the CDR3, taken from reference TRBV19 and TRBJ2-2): DGGITQSPKYLFRKEGQNVTLSCEQNLNHDAMYWYRQDPGQGLRLIYYSQIVNDFQKGDIAEGYSVSREKKESFPLTVTSAQKNPTAFYLCASSMGGRRYTGELFFGEGSRLTVL.

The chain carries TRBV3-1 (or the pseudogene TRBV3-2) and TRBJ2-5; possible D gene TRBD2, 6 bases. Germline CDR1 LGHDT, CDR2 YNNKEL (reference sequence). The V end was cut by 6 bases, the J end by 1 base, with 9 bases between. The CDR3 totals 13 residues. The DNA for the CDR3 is TGTGCCAGCAGTAATAGCGGCCAAGAGACCCAGTACTTC. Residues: CASSNSGQETQYF.

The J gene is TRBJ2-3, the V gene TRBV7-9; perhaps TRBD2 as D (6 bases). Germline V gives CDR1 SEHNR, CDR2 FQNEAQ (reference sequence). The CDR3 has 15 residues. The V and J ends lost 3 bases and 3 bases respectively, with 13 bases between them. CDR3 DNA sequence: TGTGCCAGCAGCTTGTGGACTACCAGAACAGATACGCAGTATTTT. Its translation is CASSLWTTRTDTQYF. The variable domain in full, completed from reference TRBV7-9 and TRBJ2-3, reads DTGVSQNPRHKITKRGQNVTFRCDPISEHNRLYWYRQTLGQGPEFLTYFQNEAQLEKSRLLSDRFSAERPKGSFSTLEIQRTEQGDSAMYLCASSLWTTRTDTQYFGPGTRLTVL.

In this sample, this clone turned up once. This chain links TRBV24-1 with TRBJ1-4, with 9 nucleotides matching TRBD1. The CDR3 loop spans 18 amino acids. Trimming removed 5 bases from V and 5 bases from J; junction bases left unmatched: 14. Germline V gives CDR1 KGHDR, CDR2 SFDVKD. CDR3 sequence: CATSGAPGQGKENEKLFF. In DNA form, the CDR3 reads TGTGCCACCAGTGGCGCTCCGGGACAGGGTAAGGAAAATGAAAAACTGTTTTTT.

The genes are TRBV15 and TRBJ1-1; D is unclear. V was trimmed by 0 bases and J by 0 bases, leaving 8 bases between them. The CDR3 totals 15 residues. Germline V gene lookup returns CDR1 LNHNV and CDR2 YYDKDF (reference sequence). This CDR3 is CATSRDGFMNTEAFF. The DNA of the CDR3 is TGTGCCACCAGCAGAGATGGGTTTATGAACACTGAAGCTTTCTTT.

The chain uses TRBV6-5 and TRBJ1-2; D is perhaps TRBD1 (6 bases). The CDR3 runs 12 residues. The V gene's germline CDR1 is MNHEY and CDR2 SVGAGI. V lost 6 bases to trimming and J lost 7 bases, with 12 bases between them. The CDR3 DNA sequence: TGTGCCAGCAGATCCGGGGGGCCTGGCTACACCTTC. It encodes CASRSGGPGYTF.

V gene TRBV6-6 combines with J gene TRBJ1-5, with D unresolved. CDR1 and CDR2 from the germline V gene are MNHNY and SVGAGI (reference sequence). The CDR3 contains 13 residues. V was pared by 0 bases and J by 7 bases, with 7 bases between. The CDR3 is CASSYSSGQPQHF. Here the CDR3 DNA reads TGTGCCAGCAGTTACTCTTCGGGGCAGCCCCAGCATTTT.

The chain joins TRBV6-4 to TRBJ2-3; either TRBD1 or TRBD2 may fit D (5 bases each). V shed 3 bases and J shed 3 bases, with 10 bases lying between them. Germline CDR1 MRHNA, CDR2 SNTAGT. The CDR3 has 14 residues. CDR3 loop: CASSESWGTDTQYF. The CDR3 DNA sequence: TGTGCCAGCAGTGAGAGCTGGGGGACAGATACGCAGTATTTT.

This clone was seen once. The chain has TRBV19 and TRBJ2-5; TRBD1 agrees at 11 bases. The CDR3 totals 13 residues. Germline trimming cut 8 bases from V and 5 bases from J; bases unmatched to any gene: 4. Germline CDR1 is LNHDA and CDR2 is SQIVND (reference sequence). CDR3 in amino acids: CASWDRGLETQYF. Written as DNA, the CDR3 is TGTGCCAGTTGGGACAGGGGGTTGGAGACCCAGTACTTC.

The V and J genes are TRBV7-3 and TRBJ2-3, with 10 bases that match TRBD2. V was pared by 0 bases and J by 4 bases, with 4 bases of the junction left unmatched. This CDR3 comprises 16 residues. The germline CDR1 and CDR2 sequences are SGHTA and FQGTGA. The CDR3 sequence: CASSLTSGRGADTQYF. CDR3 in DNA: TGTGCCAGCAGCTTAACAAGCGGGAGGGGGGCAGATACGCAGTATTTT. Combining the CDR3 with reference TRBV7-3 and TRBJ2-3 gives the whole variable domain GAGVSQTPSNKVTEKGKYVELRCDPISGHTALYWYRQSLGQGPEFLIYFQGTGAADDSGLPNDRFFAVRPEGSVSTLKIQRTERGDSAVYLCASSLTSGRGADTQYFGPGTRLTVL.

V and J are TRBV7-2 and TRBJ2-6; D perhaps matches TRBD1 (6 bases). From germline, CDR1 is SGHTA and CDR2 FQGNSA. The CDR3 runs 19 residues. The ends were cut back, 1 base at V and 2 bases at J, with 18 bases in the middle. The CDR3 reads CASSLGEGVGGTGANVLTF. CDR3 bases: TGTGCCAGCAGCTTAGGAGAAGGTGTAGGGGGAACTGGGGCCAACGTCCTGACTTTC.